The rows below give T cell receptor beta chains drawn from one sample of a study of T cell responses to AZD1222 COVID-19 vaccine. Profiled with immunoSEQ multiplex PCR; TCRdb holds only in-frame clones, not every one. The sample yields roughly 150,000 clones, roughly 88% seen once. The sample in question was peripheral blood, obtained 28 days after the second AZD1222 dose. Receptors originate from an adult who received the AZD1222 COVID-19 vaccine. CDR3s include the opening cysteine and the closing phenylalanine or tryptophan. The D gene is left open where the match is weak. Some rows mark clone size as missing; the rest say once, few, many or name a class of expanded clone.

D	V	J	size	DNA	CDR3
-	TRBV5-4	TRBJ2-1	-	TGTGCCAGCAGCTTTAATACCAACTTCGCAACCTACAATGAGCAGTTCTTC	CASSFNTNFATYNEQFF
TRBD1	TRBV7-3	TRBJ1-2	-	TGTGCCAGCAGCCCGGGACAGGGGGGGAATGGCTACACCTTC	CASSPGQGGNGYTF
TRBD1	TRBV6-2/TRBV6-3	TRBJ2-2	-	TGTGCCAGCAGTCCACAGGGGGCCGGGGAGCTGTTTTTT	CASSPQGAGELFF
-	TRBV19	TRBJ1-6	-	TGTGCCAGTAGTAGACAGGTTGATCATTCACCCCTCCACTTT	CASSRQVDHSPLHF
-	TRBV7-9	TRBJ1-4	many	TGTGCCAGCAGCTTAGGCGGTTTTAATGAAAAACTGTTTTTT	CASSLGGFNEKLFF
-	TRBV2	TRBJ2-7	-	TGTGCCAGCCAGGAGTGGGTCCACGAGCAGTACTTC	CASQEWVHEQYF
TRBD1	TRBV28	TRBJ1-5	-	TGTGCCAGCAGTACCAACCGGGACAGGGTCAATCAGCCCCAGCATTTT	CASSTNRDRVNQPQHF
-	TRBV5-1	TRBJ2-5	-	TGCGCCAGCAGCTTGGCCGCGGGGCCTTATCAAGAGACCCAGTACTTC	CASSLAAGPYQETQYF
-	TRBV7-9	TRBJ1-5	once	TGTGCCAGCAGCCCACAAGGAATTCACAATCAGCCCCAGCATTTT	CASSPQGIHNQPQHF
TRBD2	TRBV7-2	TRBJ2-2	-	TGTGCCAGCAGCCCCCCCCCTAGCGGAACCGGGGAGCTGTTTTTT	CASSPPPSGTGELFF
-	TRBV6-4	TRBJ1-6	-	TGTGCCAGCAGTGCCCCAGGACAGTTCAAAGGCATTGATTCACCCCTCCACTTT	CASSAPGQFKGIDSPLHF
-	TRBV7-3	TRBJ2-3	-	TGTGCCAGCAGTTCCCAGACTGGAAGCACAGATACGCAGTATTTT	CASSSQTGSTDTQYF
-	TRBV7-9	TRBJ2-5	-	TGTGCCAGCAGCTCCGGGACGGACCAAGAGACCCAGTACTTC	CASSSGTDQETQYF
-	TRBV10-1	TRBJ2-5	once	TGCGCCAGCAGTGAGTCCCGGGAGACCCAGTACTTC	CASSESRETQYF
-	TRBV3-1/TRBV3-2	TRBJ1-3	-	TGTGCCAGCAGGCAGGACAGAGCAGGTCCTAGCTCTGGAAACACCATATATTTT	CASRQDRAGPSSGNTIYF
-	TRBV5-1	TRBJ2-1	-	TGCGCCAGCAGCTTGGATGGGTATCCTCAGTTCTTC	CASSLDGYPQFF
TRBD2	TRBV27	TRBJ2-3	-	TGTGCCAGCAGTTTACTAGCGGGGGGCACAGATACGCAGTATTTT	CASSLLAGGTDTQYF
-	TRBV11-2	TRBJ1-3	-	TGTGCCAGCAGCTTAACAGCAGGGGAAAACACCATATATTTT	CASSLTAGENTIYF
-	TRBV27	TRBJ2-3	-	TGTGCCAGCAGCTATGGGGGGAGTGGGAATACGCAGTATTTT	CASSYGGSGNTQYF
TRBD2	TRBV5-1	TRBJ2-1	few	TGCGCCAGCAGCTTAACTAGCGGACCCTACAATGAGCAGTTCTTC	CASSLTSGPYNEQFF
-	TRBV30	TRBJ1-2	-	TGTGCCTGGAGCGGGTTGGGAGGGCTTAGCTACACCTTC	CAWSGLGGLSYTF
-	TRBV28	TRBJ2-7	-	TGTGCCAGCAGCCCAGCCGACAGAACCTACGAGCAGTACTTC	CASSPADRTYEQYF
TRBD2	TRBV7-9	TRBJ2-1	-	TGTGCCAGCAGCTTAAATCCTAGCGGCGGTGAGCAGTTCTTC	CASSLNPSGGEQFF
TRBD1	TRBV7-8	TRBJ2-7	-	TGTGCCAGCAGCTTAAGGGCAGGGGGCCGGGATAACCACGAGCAGTACTTC	CASSLRAGGRDNHEQYF
-	TRBV20-1	TRBJ2-5	-	TGCAGTGCTAGTGAGGAGACCCAGTACTTC	CSASEETQYF
-	TRBV2	TRBJ2-2	-	TGTGCCAGCAGCGCTGAAAAGGGGGGACACGGGGAGCTGTTTTTT	CASSAEKGGHGELFF
-	TRBV3-1/TRBV3-2	TRBJ2-5	-	TGTGCCAGCAGCCCTTCTTGGGGCTACGATTACAATCAAGAGACCCAGTACTTC	CASSPSWGYDYNQETQYF
TRBD1	TRBV9	TRBJ1-2	once	TGTGCCGGCAGCGTAACTCGAACAGGGGGTGGCTACACCTTC	CAGSVTRTGGGYTF
-	TRBV11-1	TRBJ1-6	-	TGTGCCAGCAGCTTAGCCGGTAACGGCAATTCACCCCTCCACTTT	CASSLAGNGNSPLHF
-	TRBV2	TRBJ2-7	-	TGTGCCAGCAGTGAAGTTGGGGGGAGGGAGCAGTACTTC	CASSEVGGREQYF
-	TRBV11-2	TRBJ1-4	-	TGTGCCAGCAGCTTAAACTATCGGGATGAAAAACTGTTTTTT	CASSLNYRDEKLFF
-	TRBV10-2	TRBJ1-4	-	TGCGCCAGCAGTGGCAGGGGTTATGAAAAACTGTTTTTT	CASSGRGYEKLFF
-	TRBV3-1/TRBV3-2	TRBJ2-3	-	TGTGCCAGCAGCCAAGGAGCTCTAAGCACAGATACGCAGTATTTT	CASSQGALSTDTQYF
TRBD1	TRBV13	TRBJ1-2	-	TGTGCCAGCAGCCCCGACAGGGCGCGGGGCTACACCTTC	CASSPDRARGYTF